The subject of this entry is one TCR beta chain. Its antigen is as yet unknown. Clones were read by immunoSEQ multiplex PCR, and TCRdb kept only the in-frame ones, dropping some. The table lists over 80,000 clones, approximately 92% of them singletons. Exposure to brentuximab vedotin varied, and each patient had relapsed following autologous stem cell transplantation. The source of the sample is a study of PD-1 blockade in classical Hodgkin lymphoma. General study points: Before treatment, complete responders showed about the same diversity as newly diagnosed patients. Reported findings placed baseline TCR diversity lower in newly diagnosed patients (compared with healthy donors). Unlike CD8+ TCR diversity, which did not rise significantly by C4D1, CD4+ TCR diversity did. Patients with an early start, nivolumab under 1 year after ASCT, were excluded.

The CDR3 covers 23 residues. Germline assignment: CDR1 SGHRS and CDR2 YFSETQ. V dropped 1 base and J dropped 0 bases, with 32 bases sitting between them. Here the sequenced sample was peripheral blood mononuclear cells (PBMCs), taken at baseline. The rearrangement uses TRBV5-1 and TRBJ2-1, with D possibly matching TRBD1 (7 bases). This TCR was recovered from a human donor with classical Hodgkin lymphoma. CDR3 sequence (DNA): TGCGCCAGCAGCTTGCTGAGGGGGCAGACAACAACCTTGCGGGGCGTCTCCTACAATGAGCAGTTCTTC. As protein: CASSLLRGQTTTLRGVSYNEQFF.